Presented here are 15 T cell receptor beta chains from one specimen sequenced in a study of OX40 agonist ivuxolimab in advanced cancers. Only in-frame clones appear in the TCRdb table, and some are missing; sequencing was by immunoSEQ multiplex PCR. The sample lists approximately 77,000 clones, roughly nine tenths occurring once. Material: CD4+ or CD8+ T cells sorted from blood, obtained in a trial of the OX40 agonist ivuxolimab. The source is an adult with an advanced solid tumor such as melanoma, head and neck, liver or kidney cancer.

This chain links TRBV9 with TRBJ2-3, with 7 nucleotides matching TRBD2. Trimming cost V 1 base and J 2 bases; bases outside gene matches: 4. Germline lookup yields CDR1 SGDLS and CDR2 YYNGEE. This CDR3 comprises 15 residues. The CDR3 coding sequence is TGTGCCAGCAGCGTAAGGGACTACCACACAGATACGCAGTATTTT. This translates into CASSVRDYHTDTQYF. The variable domain in full, with the rest retrieved from reference TRBV9 and TRBJ2-3, is DSGVTQTPKHLITATGQRVTLRCSPRSGDLSVYWYQQSLDQGLQFLIQYYNGEERAKGNILERFSAQQFPDLHSELNLSSLELGDSALYFCASSVRDYHTDTQYFGPGTRLTVL.

The chain recombines TRBV15 with TRBJ2-7, with D perhaps TRBD2 (6 bases). The length of the CDR3 is 14 residues. Deletions cut 6 bases from V and 2 bases from J, with 14 bases between. From germline, CDR1 is LNHNV and CDR2 YYDKDF (reference sequence). CDR3 in DNA: TGTGCCACCAGGTCGGGCGGGGCCCCCTACGAGCAGTACTTC. This translates into CATRSGGAPYEQYF.

The chain recombines TRBV19 with TRBJ2-3, with D perhaps matching TRBD2 (5 bases). Germline V gene data show CDR1 as LNHDA and CDR2 as SQIVND (reference sequence). Trimming cost V 6 bases and J 2 bases, with 18 bases left between them. This CDR3 spans 16 amino acids. The CDR3 DNA is TGTGCCAGTAGATCGTTTCGGGAACAAGACACAGATACGCAGTATTTT. Its translation: CASRSFREQDTDTQYF.

The V and J genes are TRBV21-1 and TRBJ1-1. TRBV21-1 is a pseudogene locus. The CDR3 consists of 15 residues. For the CDR3, the DNA is TGTGCCAGCAGCAAAGTTTGGGGGACGAACACTGAAGCTTTCTTT. Its protein product is CASSKVWGTNTEAFF.

The V call is TRBV7-8, the J call TRBJ2-1; 10 bases fit TRBD2. Germline assignment: CDR1 SGHVS and CDR2 FQNEAQ. The CDR3 spans 16 residues. Trimming took 5 bases from V and 9 from J; bases not matched to a gene: 13. The CDR3 coding sequence is TGTGCCAGCAGCCCCGGCTCCAGCGGGAGGGCCCTTGAGCAGTTCTTC. Its translation is CASSPGSSGRALEQFF. The full variable domain, completed using reference TRBV7-8 and TRBJ2-1, is GAGVSQSPRYKVAKRGQDVALRCDPISGHVSLFWYQQALGQGPEFLTYFQNEAQLDKSGLPSDRFFAERPEGSVSTLKIQRTQQEDSAVYLCASSPGSSGRALEQFFGPGTRLTVL.

This chain connects TRBV10-2 to TRBJ2-3, with TRBD2 matching over 8 bases. V was pared by 5 bases and J by 4 bases, with 5 bases of the junction left unmatched. The germline V gene has CDR1 WSHSY and CDR2 SAAADI. The CDR3 has 14 amino acids. CDR3 residues: CASSPLAGSDTQYF. CDR3 in DNA: TGCGCCAGCAGTCCTTTAGCGGGATCAGATACGCAGTATTTT.

The J gene is TRBJ2-3, the V gene TRBV11-3; 9 nucleotides match TRBD1. Germline values: CDR1 SGHNT, CDR2 YENEEA. The CDR3 covers 16 residues. The V segment lost 1 base and the J segment 6 bases; nucleotides outside the gene matches: 8. The CDR3 protein is CASSLVARGTGDTQYF. The CDR3 coding sequence is TGTGCCAGCAGCTTAGTTGCCCGCGGGACAGGGGATACGCAGTATTTT.

This clone was found once. The J gene is TRBJ2-7, the V gene TRBV9; D tentatively reads TRBD1 or TRBD2 (5 bases each). The CDR3 is 13 residues long. Germline loops: CDR1 SGDLS, CDR2 YYNGEE. V gave up 2 bases and J gave up 0 bases, with 6 bases separating them. The CDR3 sequence: CASSVGASYEQYF. CDR3 DNA sequence: TGTGCCAGCAGCGTCGGGGCCTCCTACGAGCAGTACTTC.

The gene calls are TRBV19 and TRBJ2-3, with 9 positions matching TRBD1. The CDR3 is 16 residues long. The V gene's germline CDR1 is LNHDA and CDR2 SQIVND (reference sequence). The ends lost 6 bases at V and 2 bases at J; junction bases unmatched: 9. The DNA of the CDR3 is TGTGCCAGTAGGGAGGAGACAGGGGGTATCACAGATACGCAGTATTTT. Its protein product is CASREETGGITDTQYF.

The chain carries TRBV5-4 and TRBJ2-1, with TRBD2 matching 15 bases. V lost 4 bases, J lost 8 bases, and 4 bases stayed unmatched. Germline CDR1 is SGHNT and CDR2 is YYREEE (reference sequence). This CDR3 is built from 15 residues. The CDR3 region is CASSPGLAGGYEQFF. The CDR3 bases are TGTGCCAGCAGCCCCGGACTAGCGGGAGGGTATGAGCAGTTCTTC.

The gene calls are TRBV19 and TRBJ1-1, with D unclear. CDR3 size: 13 residues. Trimming removed 6 bases at V and 0 bases at J, with 8 bases between. Germline V CDR1 and CDR2: LNHDA, SQIVND (reference sequence). CDR3 nucleotides: TGTGCCAGTAGGAGGACTTTGAACACTGAAGCTTTCTTT. As protein: CASRRTLNTEAFF. The full variable domain, with the rest looked up from reference TRBV19 and TRBJ1-1, is DGGITQSPKYLFRKEGQNVTLSCEQNLNHDAMYWYRQDPGQGLRLIYYSQIVNDFQKGDIAEGYSVSREKKESFPLTVTSAQKNPTAFYLCASRRTLNTEAFFGQGTRLTVV.

The chain joins TRBV7-9 to TRBJ2-5; D may correspond to TRBD1 or TRBD2 (5 bases each). V lost 1 base to trimming and J lost 3 bases, with 9 bases between them. CDR3 size: 14 residues. Per germline, CDR1 SEHNR and CDR2 FQNEAQ (reference sequence). CDR3 sequence reads: CASSLGGGKETQYF. DNA for the CDR3: TGTGCCAGCAGCTTAGGTGGGGGAAAAGAGACCCAGTACTTC.

V usage is TRBV30 and J usage is TRBJ2-7; 13 bases are shared with TRBD2. The V and J ends lost 1 base and 7 bases, in that order; junction bases with no gene match: 4. Germline CDR1 GTSNPN, CDR2 SVGIG (reference sequence). This CDR3 is built from 14 residues. The CDR3: CAWSGLAGGHEQYF. DNA for the CDR3: TGTGCCTGGAGTGGACTAGCGGGAGGTCATGAGCAGTACTTC.

The chain has TRBV11-2 and TRBJ2-1; no definite D call. The V gene lost 0 bases and the J gene lost 14 bases, with 14 bases spanning the gap. Germline V lookup: CDR1 SGHAT, CDR2 FQNNGV. CDR3 length equals 13 residues. The CDR3 protein is CASSLDILGPKFF. The CDR3 bases are TGTGCCAGCAGCTTAGATATATTGGGTCCAAAGTTCTTC. Drawing the rest from reference TRBV11-2 and TRBJ2-1, the complete variable domain is EAGVAQSPRYKIIEKRQSVAFWCNPISGHATLYWYQQILGQGPKLLIQFQNNGVVDDSQLPKDRFSAERLKGVDSTLKIQPAKLEDSAVYLCASSLDILGPKFFGPGTRLTVL.

This chain links TRBV9 with TRBJ2-1; possibly TRBD1 for D (5 bases). The CDR3 contains 15 residues. Germline loops: CDR1 SGDLS, CDR2 YYNGEE. Between the trimmed V and J ends, which lost 4 bases and 3 bases, there was a span of 14 bases. Written as DNA, the CDR3 is TGTGCCAGCAGCCCTTCTGGGGCAGGCTACAATGAGCAGTTCTTC. It yields the protein CASSPSGAGYNEQFF.